These 20 T cell receptor beta chains were sequenced from one sample in a study of blood T cell repertoires in COVID-19. The table came from immunoSEQ multiplex PCR; TCRdb's copy has only in-frame clones and leaves some out. The repertoire holds around 250,000 clones, with over 80% as singletons. Source material: PBMCs or T cells enriched from blood (not recorded which). The receptor set was obtained from a human donor in a cohort exposed to, infected with or recovered from COVID-19 (not recorded which). The donor label of this sample is uncertain.

J is TRBJ1-2 and V is TRBV10-2; D might be TRBD1 (5 bases). Trimming pared 2 bases from V and 8 bases from J, leaving 12 bases between. This CDR3 is built from 13 residues. Germline V CDR1 and CDR2: WSHSY, SAAADI. In DNA, the CDR3 is TGCGCCAGCAGTGAGAGGTCCGGGGGAGGCTACACCTTC. Its protein is CASSERSGGGYTF.

As DNA, the CDR3 is TGCGCCAGCAGCCAACCCCAACGCGGCAGGGGGCTTGGCTACACCTTC. Its protein product is CASSQPQRGRGLGYTF. The rearrangement joins TRBV4-1 to TRBJ1-2; TRBD1 matches 8 bases. CDR1 is MGHRA, CDR2 YSYEKL, per germline. Trimming cost V 2 bases and J 7 bases; bases outside gene matches: 12. CDR3 size: 16 residues.

Here the CDR3 DNA reads TGTGCCAGCAGTTCTGACAGGGGGTTGGAGACCCAGTACTTC. Its protein product is CASSSDRGLETQYF. J is TRBJ2-5 and V is TRBV2; 9 positions agree with TRBD1. The CDR3 is made up of 14 amino acids. Germline assignment: CDR1 SNHLY and CDR2 FYNNEI. The trim removed 5 bases at V and 5 bases at J, leaving 6 bases unmatched.

V usage is TRBV27 and J usage is TRBJ1-6; 12 bases are a match to TRBD1. The CDR3 totals 16 residues. Germline CDR1 reads MNHEY; CDR2 reads SMNVEV (reference sequence). V gave up 5 bases and J gave up 6 bases; unmatched junction bases: 5. CDR3 coding DNA: TGTGCCAGCAGTCAGGGACAGGGGGCACCTAATTCACCCCTCCACTTT. Amino acids: CASSQGQGAPNSPLHF.

CDR3 in amino acids: CASSNGLNQETQYF. Written as DNA, the CDR3 is TGTGCCAGTAGTAACGGACTAAATCAAGAGACCCAGTACTTC. This sequence joins TRBV19 and TRBJ2-5; D is perhaps TRBD2 (6 bases). The V end lost 4 bases, the J end lost 2 bases, and 11 bases lay between the germline ends. The germline V gene encodes CDR1 LNHDA and CDR2 SQIVND (reference sequence). This CDR3 comprises 14 residues.

This chain links TRBV5-1 with TRBJ2-3; 11 bases are shared with TRBD1. Per the germline V gene, CDR1 is SGHRS and CDR2 is YFSETQ. With 0 bases clipped from V and 4 bases from J, the junction kept 4 bases outside the gene matches. The CDR3 contains 16 residues. Here the CDR3 reads CASSLGEDRGPDTQYF. The CDR3 DNA sequence: TGCGCCAGCAGCTTGGGGGAGGACAGGGGGCCAGATACGCAGTATTTT.

V and J are TRBV29-1 and TRBJ2-3; 8 nucleotides align to TRBD2. This CDR3 has 13 residues. Germline CDR1 SQVTM, CDR2 ANQGSEA. After removal of 4 bases from V and 6 bases from J, the junction contained 6 bases not matched to a gene. Here the CDR3 DNA reads TGCAGCGTTGTACCGGGGGGGAGCGATACGCAGTATTTT. This sequence encodes CSVVPGGSDTQYF.

The chain joins TRBV5-1 to TRBJ1-1, with TRBD1 matching 7 bases. The trim removed 4 bases at V and 3 bases at J, leaving 9 bases unmatched. Germline CDR1 SGHRS, CDR2 YFSETQ. This CDR3 comprises 15 residues. CDR3 nucleotide sequence: TGCGCCAGCAGCGGGGTTACAGGGGAACACACTGAAGCTTTCTTT. Translated: CASSGVTGEHTEAFF.

The CDR3 spells CAWSRRNQETQYF. The CDR3 nucleotides read TGTGCCTGGAGTAGGCGGAATCAAGAGACCCAGTACTTC. The rearrangement uses TRBV30 and TRBJ2-5; no clear D gene. V was pared by 2 bases and J by 2 bases, with 9 bases between. The germline CDR1 and CDR2 sequences are GTSNPN and SVGIG (reference sequence). The CDR3 totals 13 residues.

The chain has TRBV19 and TRBJ1-4; D gene ambiguous. The CDR3 covers 13 residues. CDR1 and CDR2 from the germline V gene are LNHDA and SQIVND (reference sequence). Trimming stripped 5 bases from V and 5 bases from J, with 9 bases between. CDR3 in amino acids: CASSYSLNEKLFF. The DNA for the CDR3 is TGTGCCAGTAGTTACAGCCTGAATGAAAAACTGTTTTTT.

This clone showed up just a few times. V usage is TRBV19 and J usage is TRBJ1-5; D not resolved. Germline CDR1 LNHDA, CDR2 SQIVND (reference sequence). The V and J ends lost 7 bases and 7 bases respectively, with 17 bases between them. The CDR3 totals 14 residues. CDR3 sequence (DNA): TGTGCCAGTACCCCACTAGGCCCCGGACAGCCCCAGCATTTT. Translated, it gives CASTPLGPGQPQHF.

The chain employs TRBV6-5 and TRBJ2-7, with D perhaps matching TRBD1 (5 bases). The ends were cut back, 6 bases at V and 2 bases at J, with 8 bases in the middle. Germline V gives CDR1 MNHEY, CDR2 SVGAGI. CDR3 length equals 12 residues. CDR3 protein: CASSDSAYEQYF. The CDR3 bases are TGTGCCAGCAGCGACAGTGCCTACGAGCAGTACTTC.

This rearrangement joins TRBV19 to TRBJ1-4; 12 bases align to TRBD1. The V gene end was trimmed by 9 bases and the J gene end by 3 bases; junction bases not matched to a gene: 11. The CDR3 is made up of 17 amino acids. Germline values: CDR1 LNHDA, CDR2 SQIVND (reference sequence). The CDR3 region has the DNA TGTGCCAGCGGCCGGGACAGGGGGCTTGGATCTAATGAAAAACTGTTTTTT. This sequence encodes CASGRDRGLGSNEKLFF.

V is TRBV29-1 and J is TRBJ1-2; D is ambiguous. The CDR3 has 14 residues. Germline V lookup: CDR1 SQVTM, CDR2 ANQGSEA. Trimming removed 4 bases from V and 4 bases from J, with 16 bases in between. The CDR3 DNA follows: TGCAGCGTTGTGCCTGAGGCGGACTCCTATGGCTACACCTTC. This gives the protein CSVVPEADSYGYTF.

This clone was observed once. The chain combines TRBV11-2 with TRBJ2-7; 7 bases are shared with TRBD1. CDR3 length: 12 residues. CDR1 SGHAT and CDR2 FQNNGV come from the germline V gene. The V segment lost 7 bases and the J segment 2 bases; nucleotides outside the gene matches: 2. CDR3 protein: CASNDRAYEQYF. DNA of the CDR3: TGTGCCAGCAATGACAGGGCCTACGAGCAGTACTTC. Full variable domain (missing parts from reference TRBV11-2 and TRBJ2-7): EAGVAQSPRYKIIEKRQSVAFWCNPISGHATLYWYQQILGQGPKLLIQFQNNGVVDDSQLPKDRFSAERLKGVDSTLKIQPAKLEDSAVYLCASNDRAYEQYFGPGTRLTVT.

In nucleotides, the CDR3 is TGTGCCAGCAGCTTGGTCATGGGACAGGCCTATGGCTACACCTTC. Its protein product is CASSLVMGQAYGYTF. The V call is TRBV5-4, the J call TRBJ1-2, with 8 bases aligning to TRBD1. Trimming at V came to 0 bases and at J to 4 bases, leaving 5 bases not matched to a gene. The CDR3 runs 15 residues. In germline, CDR1 is SGHNT, CDR2 YYREEE (reference sequence).

This chain connects TRBV2 to TRBJ1-4, with 9 bases that match TRBD1. V lost 4 bases, J lost 2 bases, and 2 bases stayed unmatched. Germline V CDR1 and CDR2: SNHLY, FYNNEI. The CDR3 runs to 15 residues. For the CDR3, the DNA is TGTGCCAGCAGTGGACAGGGGGGGACTAATGAAAAACTGTTTTTT. Protein sequence: CASSGQGGTNEKLFF.

CDR3 sequence (DNA): TGTGCCGGGGGACAGGGTAACAATCAGCCCCAGCATTTT. Translation: CAGGQGNNQPQHF. V gene TRBV19 combines with J gene TRBJ1-5, with 9 positions matching TRBD1. Trimming removed 11 bases from V and 3 bases from J; junction bases left unmatched: 5. From germline, CDR1 is LNHDA and CDR2 SQIVND (reference sequence). The CDR3 extends over 13 amino acids.

V and J are TRBV6-5 and TRBJ1-1; TRBD1 is a possible D gene (5 bases). The CDR3 is made up of 13 amino acids. The V end was cut by 8 bases, the J end by 5 bases, with 15 bases between. The V gene's germline CDR1 is MNHEY and CDR2 SVGAGI. This CDR3 reads CASPRGGGTEAFF. CDR3 bases: TGTGCCAGCCCTCGGGGGGGAGGGACTGAAGCTTTCTTT.

The genes are TRBV6-1 and TRBJ1-1; tentative D call: TRBD1 (6 bases). CDR1 MNHNS and CDR2 SASEGT come from the germline V gene. This CDR3 is built from 14 residues. The V end lost 1 base, the J end lost 7 bases, and 13 bases lay between the germline ends. The CDR3 DNA sequence: TGTGCCAGCAGTGAAGGGACAGCCAAGTTTGAAGCTTTCTTT. Amino acid sequence: CASSEGTAKFEAFF.